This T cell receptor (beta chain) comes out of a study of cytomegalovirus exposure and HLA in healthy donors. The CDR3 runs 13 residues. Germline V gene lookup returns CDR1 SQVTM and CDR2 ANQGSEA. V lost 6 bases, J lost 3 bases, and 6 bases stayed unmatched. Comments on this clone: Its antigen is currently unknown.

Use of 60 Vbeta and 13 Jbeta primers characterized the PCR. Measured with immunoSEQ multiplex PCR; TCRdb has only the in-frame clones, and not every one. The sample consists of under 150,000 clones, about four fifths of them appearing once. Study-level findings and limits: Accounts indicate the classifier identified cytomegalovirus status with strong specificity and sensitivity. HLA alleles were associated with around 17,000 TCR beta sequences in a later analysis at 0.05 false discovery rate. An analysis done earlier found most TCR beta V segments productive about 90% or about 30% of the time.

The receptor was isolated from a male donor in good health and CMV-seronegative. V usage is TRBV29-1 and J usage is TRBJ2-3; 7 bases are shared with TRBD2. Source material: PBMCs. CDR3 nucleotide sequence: TGCAGCGTGAATGGGGGGGGAACAGATACGCAGTATTTT. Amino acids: CSVNGGGTDTQYF.